Listed below are T cell receptor beta chains from one sample, sequenced in a study of OX40 agonist ivuxolimab in advanced cancers. Profiling relied on immunoSEQ multiplex PCR, and the TCRdb table lists in-frame clones only, not all of them. Of more than 15,000 clones detected, 75% to 90% appear once; the ten largest clones hold about an eighth. The starting material was CD4+ or CD8+ T cells sorted from blood, obtained in a trial of the OX40 agonist ivuxolimab. All receptors come from an adult with an advanced solid tumor such as melanoma, head and neck, liver or kidney cancer. The CDR3 runs from the conserved cysteine through the conserved F or W. Rows give clone size only sometimes, using once, few, many, or a class for an expanded clone.

V	size	J	length	CDR3
TRBV5-1	NA	TRBJ1-1	15	CASSQQQGVNTEAFF
TRBV11-2	NA	TRBJ2-3	15	CASSARLAGDDTQYF
TRBV19	NA	TRBJ2-7	15	CASSIGGGPSYEQYF
TRBV6-1	NA	TRBJ1-2	14	CASSEADRRYGYTF
TRBV9	NA	TRBJ2-7	15	CASSATTGRRYEQYF
TRBV19	NA	TRBJ2-3	16	CASSIVGGRRTDTQYF
TRBV7-2	NA	TRBJ2-7	15	CASSQQGPRVDEQYF
TRBV7-6	few	TRBJ2-5	15	CASSLALRGQETQYF
TRBV27	NA	TRBJ2-5	14	CASSVFGRQETQYF
TRBV6-5	NA	TRBJ1-2	14	CASSPGRRGYGYTF
TRBV21-1	few	TRBJ2-7	13	CARTGTGADEQYF
TRBV30	NA	TRBJ2-3	11	CAWSEQQLPYF
TRBV7-6	few	TRBJ1-5	12	CASSPGEEPQHF
TRBV19	NA	TRBJ2-7	13	CASSMGDSYEQYF
TRBV19	once	TRBJ1-1	15	CASSMWGTLNTEAFF
TRBV28	NA	TRBJ1-1	13	CASSSARGLKAFF
TRBV7-8	NA	TRBJ1-1	14	CASSFRGQWGEAFF
TRBV2	NA	TRBJ2-5	11	CASREGGTQYF
TRBV21-1	NA	TRBJ2-7	17	CASSLTGTSAKPYEQYF
TRBV18	NA	TRBJ2-7	11	CASSPQYEQYF
TRBV4-1	NA	TRBJ2-3	13	CASSQDQGDTQYF
TRBV9	NA	TRBJ2-1	12	CASSVGGDEQFF
TRBV6-6	NA	TRBJ1-1	16	CASSYPPEVGGTGAFF
TRBV5-1	NA	TRBJ1-5	14	CASSLGGSDQPQHF
TRBV6-6	NA	TRBJ2-7	13	CASSRDSYYEQYF
TRBV14	NA	TRBJ2-1	14	CASSQFPDYNEQFF
TRBV4-1	NA	TRBJ2-3	16	CASSQVGLASTDTQYF
TRBV4-1	NA	TRBJ1-1	16	CASSQVRGVFDTEAFF
TRBV4-1	NA	TRBJ2-1	14	CASSQGDAYNEQFF
TRBV30	NA	TRBJ2-5	15	CAWSVRSSGGETQYF
TRBV5-4	NA	TRBJ2-7	16	CASGPSLETFSYEQYF
TRBV28	NA	TRBJ1-2	15	CASRGADRELDGYTF
TRBV9	NA	TRBJ1-2	15	CASSVGPWGGNGYTF
TRBV6-4	NA	TRBJ2-3	15	CASSPLAGGTDTQYF
TRBV5-1	NA	TRBJ2-7	15	CASSLEGGPSYEQYF
TRBV11-2	NA	TRBJ1-2	13	CASSSWTGDGYTF
TRBV27	NA	TRBJ2-7	15	CASSSPLGGSYEQYF
TRBV19	medium-sized	TRBJ1-1	14	CASRVQGGGTEAFF
TRBV6-5	once	TRBJ2-7	16	CASSYSRFTGKYEQYF
TRBV19	NA	TRBJ2-3	15	CASSISGGPTDTQYF
TRBV14	NA	TRBJ1-4	15	CASSSGTVTNEKLFF
TRBV5-1	NA	TRBJ2-3	15	CASSLRGAGTDTQYF
TRBV10-1	NA	TRBJ2-3	16	CASFPSGGSSTDTQYF
TRBV7-9	once	TRBJ1-2	13	CASSSQGAGGYTF
TRBV4-1	NA	TRBJ2-7	14	CASSQQGTSYEQYF
TRBV6-5	NA	TRBJ2-4	13	CASTPGEENIQYF
TRBV12-2	NA	TRBJ2-7	16	CASRDQGAPHAYEQYF
TRBV4-1	NA	TRBJ1-4	14	CASSPGTGVEKLFF
TRBV27	NA	TRBJ1-4	15	CASSISRDRNEKLFF
TRBV7-8	NA	TRBJ1-3	19	CASSLRPGTGGGSGNTIYF
TRBV2	NA	TRBJ1-2	13	CASSRTGFGGYTF
TRBV27	NA	TRBJ2-1	16	CASSLMASLSYNEQFF